This T cell receptor beta chain emerged from a study of T cell changes during pregnancy in multiple sclerosis. The assay was immunoSEQ multiplex PCR, and TCRdb's table has in-frame clones only and misses some. This table has around 80,000 clones, nearly 95% appearing once. This CDR3 is built from 16 residues. Trimming took 4 bases from V and 6 from J; bases not matched to a gene: 10. CDR1 is MNHEY and CDR2 is SMNVEV in the germline V gene (reference sequence). Source: peripheral blood, taken in the second trimester of pregnancy. The TCR was taken from a female donor in good health, enrolled as a control in a pregnancy study. The V call is TRBV27, the J call TRBJ2-3, with 10 positions matching TRBD2. The CDR3 protein is CASSSRLAGQGDTQYF. For the CDR3, the DNA is TGTGCCAGCAGTTCACGACTAGCGGGCCAGGGGGATACGCAGTATTTT.